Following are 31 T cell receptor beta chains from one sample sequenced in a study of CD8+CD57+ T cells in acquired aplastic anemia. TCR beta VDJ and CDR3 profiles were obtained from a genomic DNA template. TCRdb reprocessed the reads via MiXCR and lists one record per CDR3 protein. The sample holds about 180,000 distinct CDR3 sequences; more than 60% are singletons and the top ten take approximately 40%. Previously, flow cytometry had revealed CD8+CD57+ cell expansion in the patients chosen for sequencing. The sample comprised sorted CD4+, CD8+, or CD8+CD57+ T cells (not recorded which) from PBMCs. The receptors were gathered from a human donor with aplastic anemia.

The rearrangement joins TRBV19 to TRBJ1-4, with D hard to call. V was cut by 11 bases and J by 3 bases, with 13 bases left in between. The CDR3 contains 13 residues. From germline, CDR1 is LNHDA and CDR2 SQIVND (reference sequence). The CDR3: CAYVVGSNEKLFF. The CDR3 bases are TGTGCCTACGTGGTGGGGTCTAATGAAAAACTGTTTTTT.

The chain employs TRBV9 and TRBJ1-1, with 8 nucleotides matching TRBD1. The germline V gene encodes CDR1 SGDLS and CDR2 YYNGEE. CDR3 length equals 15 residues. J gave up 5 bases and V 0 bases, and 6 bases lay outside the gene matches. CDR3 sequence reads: CASSVVTGVWTEAFF. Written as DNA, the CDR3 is TGTGCCAGCAGCGTAGTGACAGGGGTATGGACTGAAGCTTTCTTT.

The CDR3 spells CAISDRTGGTEAFF. CDR3 DNA sequence: TGTGCCATCAGTGATAGGACAGGGGGTACTGAAGCTTTCTTT. The chain is built from TRBV10-3 and TRBJ1-1; TRBD1 matches 10 bases. With 3 bases clipped from V and 5 bases from J, the junction kept 3 bases outside the gene matches. The CDR3 covers 14 residues. The germline gives CDR1 ENHRY, CDR2 SYGVKD.

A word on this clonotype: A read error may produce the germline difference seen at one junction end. The CDR3 coding sequence is TGTGCCAGCAGCTGGCCCGAGGGGGAGACCTCCTACGGGCAGTACTTC. Translated, it gives CASSWPEGETSYGQYF. The chain links TRBV7-9 to TRBJ2-7, with a weak D call TRBD1 (6 bases). Germline-derived CDR1 and CDR2 are SEHNR and FQNEAQ (reference sequence). CDR3 length: 16 residues.

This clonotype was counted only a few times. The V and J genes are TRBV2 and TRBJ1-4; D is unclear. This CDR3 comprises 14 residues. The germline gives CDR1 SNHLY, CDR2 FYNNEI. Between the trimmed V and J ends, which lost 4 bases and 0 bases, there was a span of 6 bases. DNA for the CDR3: TGTGCCAGCAGTGGGGTAACAACTAATGAAAAACTGTTTTTT. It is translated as CASSGVTTNEKLFF.

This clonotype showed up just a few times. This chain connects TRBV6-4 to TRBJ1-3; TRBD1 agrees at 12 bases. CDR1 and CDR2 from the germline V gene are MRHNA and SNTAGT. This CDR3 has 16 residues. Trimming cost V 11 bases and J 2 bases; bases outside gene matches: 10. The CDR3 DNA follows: TGTGCCGAGGTTCCGGGACAGGGGGCTCCTGGAAACACCATATATTTT. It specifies CAEVPGQGAPGNTIYF.

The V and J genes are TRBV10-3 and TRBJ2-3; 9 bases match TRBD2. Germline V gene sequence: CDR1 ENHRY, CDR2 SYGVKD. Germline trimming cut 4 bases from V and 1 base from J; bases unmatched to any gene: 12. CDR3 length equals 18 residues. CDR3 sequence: CAISGAGAGGPRTDTQYF. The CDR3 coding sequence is TGTGCCATCAGTGGGGCGGGCGCGGGAGGGCCTCGCACAGATACGCAGTATTTT.

This CDR3 reads CAISSGTPETQYF. The DNA of the CDR3 is TGTGCCATCAGTAGCGGGACACCGGAGACCCAGTACTTC. The rearrangement links TRBV10-3 to TRBJ2-5; D may be TRBD2 (7 bases). Germline loops: CDR1 ENHRY, CDR2 SYGVKD. The CDR3 extends over 13 amino acids. Trimming removed 5 bases at V and 5 bases at J, with 12 bases between.

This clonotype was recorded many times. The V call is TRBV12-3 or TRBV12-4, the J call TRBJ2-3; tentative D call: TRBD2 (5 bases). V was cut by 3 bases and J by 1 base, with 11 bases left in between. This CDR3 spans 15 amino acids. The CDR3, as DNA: TGTGCCAGCAGTTTTATAGCGATTGGCACAGATACGCAGTATTTT. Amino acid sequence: CASSFIAIGTDTQYF.

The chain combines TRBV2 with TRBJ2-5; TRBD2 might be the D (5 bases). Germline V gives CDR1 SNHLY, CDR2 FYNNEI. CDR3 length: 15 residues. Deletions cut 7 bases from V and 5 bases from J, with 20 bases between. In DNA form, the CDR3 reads TGTGCCAGCACACCCCCCCCAGCGGCTAGGGAGACCCAGTACTTC. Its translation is CASTPPPAARETQYF.

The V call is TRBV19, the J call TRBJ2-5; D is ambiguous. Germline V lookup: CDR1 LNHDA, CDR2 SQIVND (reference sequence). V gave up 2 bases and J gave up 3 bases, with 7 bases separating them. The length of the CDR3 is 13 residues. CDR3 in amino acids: CASSIMAEETQYF. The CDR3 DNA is TGTGCCAGTAGTATAATGGCGGAAGAGACCCAGTACTTC.

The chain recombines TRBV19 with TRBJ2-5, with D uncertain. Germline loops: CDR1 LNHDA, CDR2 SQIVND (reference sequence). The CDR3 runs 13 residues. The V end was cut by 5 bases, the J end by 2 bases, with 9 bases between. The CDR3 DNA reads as TGTGCCAGTAGTCGTAGCAGACAAGAGACCCAGTACTTC. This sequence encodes CASSRSRQETQYF.

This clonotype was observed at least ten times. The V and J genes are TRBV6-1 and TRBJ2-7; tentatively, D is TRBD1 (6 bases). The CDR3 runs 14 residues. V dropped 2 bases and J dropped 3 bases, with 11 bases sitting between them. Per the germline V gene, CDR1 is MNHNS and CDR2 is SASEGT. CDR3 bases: TGTGCCAGCAGTGAAAACAGGGTCAGCTACGAGCAGTACTTC. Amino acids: CASSENRVSYEQYF.

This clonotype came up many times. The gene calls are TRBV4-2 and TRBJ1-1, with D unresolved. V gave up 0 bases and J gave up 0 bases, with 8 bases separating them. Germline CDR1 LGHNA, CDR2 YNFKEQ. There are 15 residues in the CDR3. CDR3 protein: CASSQEEGLNTEAFF. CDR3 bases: TGTGCCAGCAGCCAAGAGGAAGGACTGAACACTGAAGCTTTCTTT.

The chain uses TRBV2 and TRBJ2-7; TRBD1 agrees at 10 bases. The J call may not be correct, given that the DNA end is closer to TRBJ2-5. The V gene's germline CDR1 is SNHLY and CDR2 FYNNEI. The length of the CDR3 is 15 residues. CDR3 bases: TGTGCCAGCAGAGCCGGGACAGGGGTACAAGAGACCCAGTACTTC. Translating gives CASRAGTGVQETQYF.

The CDR3 region is CSVTGGNEQFF. CDR3 nucleotide sequence: TGCAGCGTTACCGGGGGCAATGAGCAGTTCTTC. The chain recombines TRBV29-1 with TRBJ2-1; possible D gene TRBD2, 6 bases. Germline V gene data show CDR1 as SQVTM and CDR2 as ANQGSEA. The CDR3 is made up of 11 amino acids. Trimming pared 5 bases from V and 6 bases from J, leaving 8 bases between.

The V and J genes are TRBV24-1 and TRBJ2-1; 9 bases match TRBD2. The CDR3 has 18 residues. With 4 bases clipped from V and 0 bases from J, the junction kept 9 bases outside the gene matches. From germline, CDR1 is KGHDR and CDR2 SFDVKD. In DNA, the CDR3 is TGTGCCACCAGTGAAGCGACTAGCGGAGACAACTCCTACAATGAGCAGTTCTTC. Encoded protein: CATSEATSGDNSYNEQFF.

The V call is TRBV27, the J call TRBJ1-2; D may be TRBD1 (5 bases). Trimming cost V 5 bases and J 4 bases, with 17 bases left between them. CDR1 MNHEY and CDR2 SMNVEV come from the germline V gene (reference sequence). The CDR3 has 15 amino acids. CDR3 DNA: TGTGCCAGCAGTAATGGGGGGGGAGGGAGCTATGGCTACACCTTC. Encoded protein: CASSNGGGGSYGYTF.

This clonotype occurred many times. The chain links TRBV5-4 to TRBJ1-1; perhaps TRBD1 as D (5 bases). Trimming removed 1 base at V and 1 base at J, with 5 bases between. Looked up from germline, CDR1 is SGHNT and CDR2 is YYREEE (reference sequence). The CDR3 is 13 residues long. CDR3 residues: CASSLRGNTEAFF. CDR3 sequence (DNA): TGTGCCAGCAGCTTGAGGGGGAACACTGAAGCTTTCTTT.

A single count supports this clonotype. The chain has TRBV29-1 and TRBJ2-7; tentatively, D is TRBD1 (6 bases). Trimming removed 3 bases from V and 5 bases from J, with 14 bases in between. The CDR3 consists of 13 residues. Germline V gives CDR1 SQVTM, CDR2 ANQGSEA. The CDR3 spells CSVEDRIGHEQYF. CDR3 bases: TGCAGCGTTGAGGACAGAATTGGCCACGAGCAGTACTTC.

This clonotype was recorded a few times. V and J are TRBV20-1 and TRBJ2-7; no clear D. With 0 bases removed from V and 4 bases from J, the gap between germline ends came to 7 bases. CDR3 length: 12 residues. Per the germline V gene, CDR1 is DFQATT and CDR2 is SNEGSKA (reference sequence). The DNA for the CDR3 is TGCAGTGCTAGAGATGGGGTTTACGAGCAGTACTTC. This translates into CSARDGVYEQYF.

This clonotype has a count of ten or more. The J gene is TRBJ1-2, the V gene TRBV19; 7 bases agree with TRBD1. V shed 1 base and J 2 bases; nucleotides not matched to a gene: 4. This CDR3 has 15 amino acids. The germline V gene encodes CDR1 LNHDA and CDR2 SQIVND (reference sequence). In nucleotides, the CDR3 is TGTGCCAGTAGTATAGTGTCCAGGGGGAACTATGGCTACACCTTC. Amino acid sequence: CASSIVSRGNYGYTF.

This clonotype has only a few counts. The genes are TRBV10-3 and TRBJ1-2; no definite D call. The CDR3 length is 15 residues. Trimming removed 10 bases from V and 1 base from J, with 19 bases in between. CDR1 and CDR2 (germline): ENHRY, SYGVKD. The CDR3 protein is CATTDPRGYNYGYTF. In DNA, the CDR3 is TGTGCCACCACAGACCCACGGGGTTATAACTATGGCTACACCTTC.

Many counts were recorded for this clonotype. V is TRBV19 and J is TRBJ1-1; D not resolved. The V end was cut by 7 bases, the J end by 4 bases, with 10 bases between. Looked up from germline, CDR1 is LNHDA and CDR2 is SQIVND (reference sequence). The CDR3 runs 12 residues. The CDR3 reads CASNFPGTEAFF. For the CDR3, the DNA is TGTGCCAGTAATTTCCCGGGCACTGAAGCTTTCTTT.

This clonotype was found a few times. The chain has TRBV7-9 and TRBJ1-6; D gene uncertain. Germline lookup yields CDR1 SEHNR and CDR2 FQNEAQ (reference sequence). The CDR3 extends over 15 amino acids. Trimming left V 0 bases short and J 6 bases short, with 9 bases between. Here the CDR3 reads CASSLAGSGNSPLHF. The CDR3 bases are TGTGCCAGCAGCTTAGCGGGCAGTGGTAATTCACCCCTCCACTTT.

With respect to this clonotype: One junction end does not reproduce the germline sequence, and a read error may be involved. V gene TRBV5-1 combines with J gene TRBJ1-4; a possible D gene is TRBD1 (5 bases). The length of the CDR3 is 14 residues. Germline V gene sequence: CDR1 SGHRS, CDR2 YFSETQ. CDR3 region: CASSGGGTNEKLFF. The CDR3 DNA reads TGTGCCAGCAGTGGGGGGGGGACTAATGAAAAACTGTTTTTT.

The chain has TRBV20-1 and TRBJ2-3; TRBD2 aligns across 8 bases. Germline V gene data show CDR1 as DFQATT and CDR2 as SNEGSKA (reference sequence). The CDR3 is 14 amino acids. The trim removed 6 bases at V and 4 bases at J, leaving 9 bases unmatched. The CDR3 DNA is TGCAGTGCGCCGCGGGGGGCCGTGTCAGATACGCAGTATTTT. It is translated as CSAPRGAVSDTQYF.

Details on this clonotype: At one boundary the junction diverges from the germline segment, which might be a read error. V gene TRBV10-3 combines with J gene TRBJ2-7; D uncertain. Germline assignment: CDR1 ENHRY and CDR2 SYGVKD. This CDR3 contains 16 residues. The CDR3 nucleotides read TGTGCCAGCAGTTACTCTTCCGGTCAAAGGCTTTCCGAGCAGTACTTC. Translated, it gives CASSYSSGQRLSEQYF.

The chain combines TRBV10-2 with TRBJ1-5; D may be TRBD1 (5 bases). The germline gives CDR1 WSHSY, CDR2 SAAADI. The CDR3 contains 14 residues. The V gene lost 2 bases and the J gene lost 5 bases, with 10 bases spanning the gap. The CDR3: CASSEMGGDQPQHF. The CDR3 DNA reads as TGCGCCAGCAGTGAGATGGGGGGGGATCAGCCCCAGCATTTT.

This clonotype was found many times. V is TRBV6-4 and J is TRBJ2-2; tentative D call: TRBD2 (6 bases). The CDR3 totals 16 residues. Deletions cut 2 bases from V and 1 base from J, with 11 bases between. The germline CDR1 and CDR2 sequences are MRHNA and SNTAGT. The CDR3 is CASSDTGTGNTGELFF. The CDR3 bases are TGTGCCAGCAGTGACACCGGGACTGGGAACACCGGGGAGCTGTTTTTT.

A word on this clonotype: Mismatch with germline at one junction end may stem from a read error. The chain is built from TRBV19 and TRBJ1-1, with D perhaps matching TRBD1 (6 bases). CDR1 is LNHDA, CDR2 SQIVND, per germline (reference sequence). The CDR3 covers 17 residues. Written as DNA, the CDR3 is TGTGCCAGTAGTCTTACCGGGACACGATTTATGAACGCTGAAGCTTTCTTT. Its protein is CASSLTGTRFMNAEAFF.